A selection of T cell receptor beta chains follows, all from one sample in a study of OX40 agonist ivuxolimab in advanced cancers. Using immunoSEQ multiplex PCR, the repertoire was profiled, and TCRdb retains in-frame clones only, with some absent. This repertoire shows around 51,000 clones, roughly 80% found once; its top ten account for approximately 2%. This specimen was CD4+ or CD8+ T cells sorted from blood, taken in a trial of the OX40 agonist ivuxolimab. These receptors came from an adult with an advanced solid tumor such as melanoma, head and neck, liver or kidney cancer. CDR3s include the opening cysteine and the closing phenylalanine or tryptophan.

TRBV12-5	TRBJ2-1	CASGLVQETPYNEQFF
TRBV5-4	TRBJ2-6	CASSTRVSGANVLTF
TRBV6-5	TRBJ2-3	CASRPPGQDTQYF
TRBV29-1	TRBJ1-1	CSVRGVTEAFF
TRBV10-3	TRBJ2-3	CATSLSQEDTQYF
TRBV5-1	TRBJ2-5	CASSFATGQETQYF
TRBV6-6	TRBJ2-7	CASRDEGTASYEQYF
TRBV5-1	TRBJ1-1	CASSTYTGATEAFF
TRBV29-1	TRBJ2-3	CSVGAGAPADTQYF
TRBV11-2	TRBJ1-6	CASSLEGGLDSPLHF
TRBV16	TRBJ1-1	CASSPDLNTEAFF
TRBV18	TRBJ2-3	CASSPLGEDTQYF
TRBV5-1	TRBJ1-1	CASSFNTANTEAFF
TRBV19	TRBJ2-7	CASSKRDPRGGYEQYF
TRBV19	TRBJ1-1	CASSSGQAWVNTEAFF
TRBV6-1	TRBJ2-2	CASSEHSANTGELFF
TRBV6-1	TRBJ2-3	CASVGTSGRRSQYF
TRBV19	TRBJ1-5	CATQGAGGQPQHF
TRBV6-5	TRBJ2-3	CASSYRLAVKDTQYF
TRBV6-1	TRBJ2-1	CASSARLAGENEQFF
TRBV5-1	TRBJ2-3	CASSLERGGDTQYF
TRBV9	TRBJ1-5	CASSRTGNNQPQHF
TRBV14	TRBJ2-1	CASSAATFGEQFF
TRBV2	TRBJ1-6	CASSRLGQGASSPLHF
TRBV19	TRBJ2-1	CASSKRTSGIQADEQFF
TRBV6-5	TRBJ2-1	CASSGRRANEQFF
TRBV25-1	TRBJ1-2	CASRRTGDSYGYTF
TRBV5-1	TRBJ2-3	CASSLGAGVGTDTQYF
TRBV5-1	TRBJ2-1	CASSFSGSSYNEQFF
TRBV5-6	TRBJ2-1	CASRSGWSYNEQFF
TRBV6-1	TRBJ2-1	CASRAGPSYNEQFF
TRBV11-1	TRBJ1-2	CASSQGQGHSYGYTF
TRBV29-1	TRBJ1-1	CSVRHANTEAFF
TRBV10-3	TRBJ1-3	CAISGTPGNTIYF
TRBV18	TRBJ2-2	CASSPYTGELFF
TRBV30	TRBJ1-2	CAWSVRGGYTF
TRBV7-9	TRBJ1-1	CASSLGRDNEAFF
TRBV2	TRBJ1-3	CASSEALSTGSGNTIYF
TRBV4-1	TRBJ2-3	CASSQEAGSVRDTQYF
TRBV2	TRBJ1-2	CASSVTGTGFGYTF
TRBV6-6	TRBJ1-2	CASSYRQENYGYTF
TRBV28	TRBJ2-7	CASGRDRDNEQYF
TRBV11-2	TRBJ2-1	CASSFPPLDVEQFF
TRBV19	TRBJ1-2	CASTPVAYEGYTF
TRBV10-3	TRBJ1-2	CAISEWTGGYGYTF
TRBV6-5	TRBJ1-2	CASRPPAPPGGYTF
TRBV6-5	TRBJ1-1	CAASRDRDRAFF